This T cell receptor (beta chain) emerged from a study of shared clonotypes between healthy human individuals. At the level of the study: Aged 18 to 49, the donors were a couple of women and a few men.

The study, taken as a whole, reports: The authors expected sequencing depth to affect clonotype sharing among donors.

Here immunoSEQ multiplex PCR was the method, and the copy in TCRdb shows in-frame clones only, minus some. Of over 950,000 clones in the sample, 60% to 85% were seen once. About this clone itself: No antigen is known for it.

The V gene's germline CDR1 is GTSNPN and CDR2 SVGIG (reference sequence). The ends were cut back, 1 base at V and 7 bases at J, with 11 bases in the middle. The CDR3 is 13 residues long. This chain joins TRBV30 and TRBJ1-5; a weak D match, TRBD1 (5 bases). Sequenced sample: memory CD4+ T cells from PBMCs. Subset denoted: CD45RA-negative fraction. The clonotype originates from a man aged 18 to 29 in good health. Some clones in this sample may be carry-over from other donors' samples. In nucleotides, the CDR3 is TGTGCCTGGAGTGAGGGGATGAACCAGCCCCAGCATTTT. It codes for CAWSEGMNQPQHF.